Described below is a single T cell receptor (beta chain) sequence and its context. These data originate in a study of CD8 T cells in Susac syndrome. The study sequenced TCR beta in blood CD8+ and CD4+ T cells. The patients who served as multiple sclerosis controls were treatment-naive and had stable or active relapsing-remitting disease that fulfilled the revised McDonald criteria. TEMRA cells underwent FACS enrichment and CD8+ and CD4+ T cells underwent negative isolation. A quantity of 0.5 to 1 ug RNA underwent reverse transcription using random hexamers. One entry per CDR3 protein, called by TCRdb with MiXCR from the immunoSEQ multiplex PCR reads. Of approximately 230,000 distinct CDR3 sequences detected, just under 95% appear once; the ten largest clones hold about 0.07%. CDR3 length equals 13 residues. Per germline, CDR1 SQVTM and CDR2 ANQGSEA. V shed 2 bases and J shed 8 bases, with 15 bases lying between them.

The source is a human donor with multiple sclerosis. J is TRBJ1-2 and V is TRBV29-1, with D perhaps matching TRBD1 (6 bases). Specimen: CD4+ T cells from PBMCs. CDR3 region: CSVEKTQGTGYTF. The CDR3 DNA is TGCAGCGTTGAAAAAACCCAGGGGACGGGCTACACCTTC.